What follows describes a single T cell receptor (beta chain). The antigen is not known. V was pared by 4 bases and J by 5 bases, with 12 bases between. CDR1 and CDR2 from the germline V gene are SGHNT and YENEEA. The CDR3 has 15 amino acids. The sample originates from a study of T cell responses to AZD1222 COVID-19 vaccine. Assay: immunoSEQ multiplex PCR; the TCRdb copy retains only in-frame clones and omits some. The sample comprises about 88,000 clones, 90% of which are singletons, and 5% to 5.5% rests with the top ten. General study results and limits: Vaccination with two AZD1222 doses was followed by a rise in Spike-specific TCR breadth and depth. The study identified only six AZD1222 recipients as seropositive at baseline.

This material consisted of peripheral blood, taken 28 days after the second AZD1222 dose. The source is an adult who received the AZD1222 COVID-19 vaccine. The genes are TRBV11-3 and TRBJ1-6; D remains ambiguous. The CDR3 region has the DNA TGTGCCAGCAGCTATTCACGGGGAGATAATTCACCCCTCCACTTT. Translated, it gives CASSYSRGDNSPLHF.